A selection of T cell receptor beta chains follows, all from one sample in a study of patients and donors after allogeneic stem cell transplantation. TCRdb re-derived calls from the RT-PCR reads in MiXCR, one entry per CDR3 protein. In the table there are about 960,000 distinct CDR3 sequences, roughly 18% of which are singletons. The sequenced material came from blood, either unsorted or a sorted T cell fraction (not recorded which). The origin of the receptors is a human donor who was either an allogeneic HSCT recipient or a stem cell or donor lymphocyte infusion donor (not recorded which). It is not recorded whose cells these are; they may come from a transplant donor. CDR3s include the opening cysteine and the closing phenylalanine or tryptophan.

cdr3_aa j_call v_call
CASSDRTGREQYF TRBJ2-7 TRBV7-6
CASSTLPGQGAWEQYF TRBJ2-7 TRBV12-3/TRBV12-4
CASSPGPSPYNEQFF TRBJ2-1 TRBV7-9
CASSEGLAGYEQYF TRBJ2-7 TRBV9
CSARNPGRGPKETQYF TRBJ2-5 TRBV20-1
CASSPRSGTSTGEQFF TRBJ2-1 TRBV6-1
CASSSSGTWNEQFF TRBJ2-1 TRBV5-6
CASSQGWGTTGELFF TRBJ2-2 TRBV4-1
CASSLGSSTDTQYF TRBJ2-3 TRBV5-8
CASSQLGTYEQYF TRBJ2-7 TRBV4-1
CASSSQMETGHTEAFF TRBJ1-1 TRBV27
CASSRTSGGLTDTQYF TRBJ2-3 TRBV2
CASAGRTEAFF TRBJ1-1 TRBV2
CASGKTGPNTEAFF TRBJ1-1 TRBV6-1
CASSFPSALNEQFF TRBJ2-1 TRBV5-1
CATSEGIKRSGEKLFF TRBJ1-4 TRBV24-1
CASSVGGGVQETQYF TRBJ2-5 TRBV25-1
CASSVVGSVKDTQYF TRBJ2-3 TRBV9
CASSSGAGGGNEQFF TRBJ2-1 TRBV11-1
CASSELAGDTGELFF TRBJ2-2 TRBV6-1
CASEGQGGTYEQYF TRBJ2-7 TRBV7-2
CASGIDRGVYEQYF TRBJ2-7 TRBV6-1
CASRPSRARNTEAFF TRBJ1-1 TRBV27
CASSFPGGETQYF TRBJ2-5 TRBV13
CASSRNRGVGTEAFF TRBJ1-1 TRBV5-1
CASTKTGNYGYTF TRBJ1-2 TRBV12-3/TRBV12-4
CASRRTGEEAFF TRBJ1-1 TRBV6-2/TRBV6-3
CSASYKETQYF TRBJ2-5 TRBV20-1
CSARDWGQPNTEAFF TRBJ1-1 TRBV20-1
CASSGRTSGRLTDTQYF TRBJ2-3 TRBV2
CASSVLPGGPNTEAFF TRBJ1-1 TRBV9
CACQAGETQYF TRBJ2-5 TRBV30
CASSLRLRTGSTGEQFF TRBJ2-1 TRBV5-1
CASSPKKAGGSPLHF TRBJ1-6 TRBV6-1
CASSQEGGRGNYEQYF TRBJ2-7 TRBV4-2
CASSYPGTSTDFYGYTF TRBJ1-2 TRBV6-5
CASSLAWREQGEQFF TRBJ2-1 TRBV5-1
CASSFPGSPYNEQFF TRBJ2-1 TRBV7-9
CASSEGVQETQYF TRBJ2-5 TRBV25-1
CASSLDAPGTNTEAFF TRBJ1-1 TRBV7-9
CASTGSEGEQYF TRBJ2-7 TRBV28
CASSPQVDNEQFF TRBJ2-1 TRBV18